This T cell receptor (beta chain) was documented in a study of tumor-infiltrating lymphocytes in primary liver carcinoma. Overall study results and limits: It was tumor-adjacent and tumor-blood pairs that overlapped less than tumor region pairs did. Top-250-clone fractions were significantly higher in tumors than in blood (p = 0.039).

Note on this clonotype: Its antigen is unknown.

TCR beta cDNA was prepared out of roughly 0.45 ug total RNA by means of a constant-region primer. Slightly modified ARM-PCR, run as three nested multiplex PCR rounds, produced the TCR beta libraries. TCRdb re-derived calls from the multiplex PCR reads in MiXCR, one entry per CDR3 protein. Of about 180,000 distinct CDR3 sequences in the sample, about 60% are singletons; the top ten hold approximately 68%. In addition to blood RNA drawn from unsorted whole blood, germline DNA was extracted. This sequence was found in a man in his forties or fifties with primary liver carcinoma and hepatitis B virus infection. The sequencing sample was made of peripheral blood.

The CDR3 loop is CASSHLGTGDSNQPQHF. In DNA, the CDR3 is TGCGCCAGCAGCCATCTCGGGACAGGGGATAGCAATCAGCCCCAGCATTTT. This sequence joins TRBV4-1 and TRBJ1-5, with 10 bases identical to TRBD1. Germline lookup yields CDR1 MGHRA and CDR2 YSYEKL. The CDR3 spans 17 residues. The trim removed 3 bases at V and 0 bases at J, leaving 5 bases unmatched.